A selection of T cell receptor beta chains follows, all from one sample in a study of shared clonotypes between healthy human individuals. Profiling relied on immunoSEQ multiplex PCR, and the TCRdb table lists in-frame clones only, not all of them. In the table there are roughly 1,100,000 clones, 70% to 80% of which are singletons. The sequenced sample consisted of memory CD4+ T cells sorted from blood. These receptors were taken from a young man in good health. Both conserved end residues are part of each CDR3. The D gene is left open where the match is weak. The listing skips clone size in some rows; elsewhere it reads once, few, many or a size class.

13,.,.,TRBJ2-7,TRBV18,CASSPPWGDEQYF,TGTGCCAGCTCACCACCGTGGGGGGACGAGCAGTACTTC
11,.,TRBD2,TRBJ2-7,TRBV11-3,CASAGGYEQYF,TGTGCCAGCGCGGGAGGTTACGAGCAGTACTTC
13,.,.,TRBJ1-1,TRBV18,CASSQGQNTEAFF,TGTGCCAGCTCACAAGGACAGAACACTGAAGCTTTCTTT
20,.,TRBD2,TRBJ2-6,TRBV9,CASSVERRLAGYSGANVLTF,TGTGCCAGCAGCGTAGAAAGGCGGCTAGCGGGGTACTCTGGGGCCAACGTCCTGACTTTC
11,.,.,TRBJ2-5,TRBV6-5,CASTTGKTQYF,TGTGCCAGCACCACGGGAAAGACCCAGTACTTC
12,.,.,TRBJ1-3,TRBV5-8,CASRRGGNTIYF,TGTGCCAGCCGGAGGGGGGGAAACACCATATATTTT
19,few,TRBD1,TRBJ2-6,TRBV18,CASSLQWGQVRSGANVLTF,TGTGCCAGCTCACTTCAGTGGGGACAGGTCCGCTCTGGGGCCAACGTCCTGACTTTC
13,.,.,TRBJ2-7,TRBV18,CASSPSLEGEQYF,TGTGCCAGCTCACCGTCACTTGAGGGCGAGCAGTACTTC
15,.,TRBD2,TRBJ2-5,TRBV7-7,CASSRTSGSGGTQYF,TGTGCTAGCAGTCGGACTAGCGGGAGCGGCGGGACCCAGTACTTC
16,.,TRBD2,TRBJ2-7,TRBV6-5,CASSLTGTSGSYEQYF,TGTGCCAGCAGTTTAACCGGGACTAGCGGATCCTACGAGCAGTACTTC
18,.,.,TRBJ2-5,TRBV5-4,CASSLGRAFGPLEETQYF,TGTGCCAGCAGCTTGGGGCGGGCCTTCGGCCCGCTAGAAGAGACCCAGTACTTC
15,.,.,TRBJ2-2,TRBV2,CASSGARSFAGELFF,TGTGCCAGCAGTGGGGCGCGGAGTTTCGCCGGGGAGCTGTTTTTT
13,.,.,TRBJ1-5,TRBV18,CASSPGDRQPQHF,TGTGCCAGCTCACCAGGCGATAGGCAGCCCCAGCATTTT
14,.,.,TRBJ2-6,TRBV30,CAWTEGPGANVLTF,TGTGCCTGGACCGAGGGACCTGGGGCCAACGTCCTGACTTTC
15,.,.,TRBJ2-6,TRBV28,CASSDTQTGANVLTF,TGTGCCAGCAGTGACACACAAACTGGGGCCAACGTCCTGACTTTC
15,.,.,TRBJ1-2,TRBV28,CASSDYGGTAYGYTF,TGTGCCAGCAGCGATTATGGGGGGACTGCCTATGGCTACACCTTC
15,.,TRBD1,TRBJ1-1,TRBV9,CASSPLTGEGTEAFF,TGTGCCAGCAGCCCCCTGACAGGGGAGGGCACTGAAGCTTTCTTT
13,.,.,TRBJ1-6,TRBV5-6,CASSPPNSSPLHF,TGTGCCAGCAGCCCCCCCAACAGTTCACCCCTCCACTTT
16,.,TRBD2,TRBJ2-1,TRBV28,CASSLSASGGASEQFF,TGTGCCAGCAGTTTATCCGCTAGCGGGGGGGCCAGTGAGCAGTTCTTC
12,.,.,TRBJ1-2,TRBV7-9,CASRGQIYGYTF,TGTGCCAGCAGGGGACAAATCTATGGCTACACCTTC
13,.,.,TRBJ1-2,TRBV28,CASSGGWDYGYTF,TGTGCCAGCAGTGGAGGGTGGGACTATGGCTACACCTTC
18,.,.,TRBJ1-5,TRBV28,CASRISRWGTSSNQPQHF,TGTGCCAGCAGGATATCCCGGTGGGGGACCTCTAGCAATCAGCCCCAGCATTTT
16,.,.,TRBJ2-5,TRBV18,CASSPPLSREPETQYF,TGTGCCAGCTCACCGCCCCTCTCACGGGAGCCAGAGACCCAGTACTTC
14,few,.,TRBJ1-4,TRBV5-1,CASSLVAFSEKLFF,TGCGCCAGCAGCTTGGTCGCTTTCTCCGAAAAACTGTTTTTT
12,few,.,TRBJ1-6,TRBV19,CASSSHQGPLHF,TGTGCCAGTAGTTCCCATCAGGGACCCCTCCACTTT
15,.,TRBD2,TRBJ2-3,TRBV2,CASSRLAGASDTQYF,TGTGCCAGCAGTAGACTAGCGGGAGCATCAGATACGCAGTATTTT
14,.,.,TRBJ2-7,TRBV6-1,CASSGTIPYYEQYF,TGTGCCAGCAGTGGAACCATCCCCTACTACGAGCAGTACTTC